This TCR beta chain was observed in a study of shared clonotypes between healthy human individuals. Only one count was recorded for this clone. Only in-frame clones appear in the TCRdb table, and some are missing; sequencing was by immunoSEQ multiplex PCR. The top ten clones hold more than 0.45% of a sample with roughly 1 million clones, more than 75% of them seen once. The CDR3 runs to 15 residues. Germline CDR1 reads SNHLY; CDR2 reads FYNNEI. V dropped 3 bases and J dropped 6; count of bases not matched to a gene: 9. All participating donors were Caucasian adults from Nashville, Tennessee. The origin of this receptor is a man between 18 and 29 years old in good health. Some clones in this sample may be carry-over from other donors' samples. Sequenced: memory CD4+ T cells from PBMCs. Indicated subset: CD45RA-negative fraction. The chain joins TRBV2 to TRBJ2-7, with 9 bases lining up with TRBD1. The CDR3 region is CASSDLQGALGEQYF. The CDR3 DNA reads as TGTGCCAGCAGTGACTTACAGGGGGCTCTAGGCGAGCAGTACTTC.